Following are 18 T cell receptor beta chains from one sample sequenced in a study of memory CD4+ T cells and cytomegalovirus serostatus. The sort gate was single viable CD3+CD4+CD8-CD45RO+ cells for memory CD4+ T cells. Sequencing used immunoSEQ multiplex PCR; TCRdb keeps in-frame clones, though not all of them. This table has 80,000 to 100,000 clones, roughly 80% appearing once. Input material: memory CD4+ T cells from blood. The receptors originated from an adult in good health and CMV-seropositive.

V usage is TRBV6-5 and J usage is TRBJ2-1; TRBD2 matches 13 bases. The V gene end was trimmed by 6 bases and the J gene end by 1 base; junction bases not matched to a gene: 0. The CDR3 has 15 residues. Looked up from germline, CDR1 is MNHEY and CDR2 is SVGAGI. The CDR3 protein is CASRGLAGSYNEQFF. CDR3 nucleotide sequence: TGTGCCAGCAGGGGACTAGCGGGATCCTACAATGAGCAGTTCTTC.

The CDR3 loop is CASSIQGSGNTIYF. Here the CDR3 DNA reads TGTGCCAGCTCAATACAGGGATCTGGAAACACCATATATTTT. The chain carries TRBV18 and TRBJ1-3; TRBD1 is a possible D gene (6 bases). The CDR3 covers 14 residues. CDR1 and CDR2 from the germline V gene are KGHSH and LQKENI. The V end lost 5 bases, the J end lost 1 base, and 9 bases lay between the germline ends.

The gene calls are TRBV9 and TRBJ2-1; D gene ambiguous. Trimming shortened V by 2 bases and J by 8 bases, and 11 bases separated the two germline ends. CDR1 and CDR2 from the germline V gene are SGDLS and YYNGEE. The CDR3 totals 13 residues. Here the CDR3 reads CASSVRHLDEQFF. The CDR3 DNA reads TGTGCCAGCAGCGTCCGACATTTGGATGAGCAGTTCTTC.

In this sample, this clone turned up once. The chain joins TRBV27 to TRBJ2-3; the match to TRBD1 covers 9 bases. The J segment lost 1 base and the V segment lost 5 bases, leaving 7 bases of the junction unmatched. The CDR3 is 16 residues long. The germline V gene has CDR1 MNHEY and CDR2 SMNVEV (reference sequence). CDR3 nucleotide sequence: TGTGCCAGCAGTCCCGGGACAGGGTCAGGCACAGATACGCAGTATTTT. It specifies CASSPGTGSGTDTQYF.

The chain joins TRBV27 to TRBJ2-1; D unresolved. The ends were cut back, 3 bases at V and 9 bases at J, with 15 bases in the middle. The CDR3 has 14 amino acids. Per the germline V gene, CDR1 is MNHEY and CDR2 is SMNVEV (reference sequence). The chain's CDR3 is CASSLSPRTGEQFF. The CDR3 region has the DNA TGTGCCAGCAGTTTGAGTCCTCGCACGGGTGAGCAGTTCTTC.

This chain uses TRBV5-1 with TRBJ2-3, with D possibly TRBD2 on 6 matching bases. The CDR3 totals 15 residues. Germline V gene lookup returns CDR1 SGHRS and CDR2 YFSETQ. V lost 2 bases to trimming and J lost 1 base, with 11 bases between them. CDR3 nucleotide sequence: TGCGCCAGCAGCTTCAGCGGGCCCGGCACAGATACGCAGTATTTT. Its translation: CASSFSGPGTDTQYF.

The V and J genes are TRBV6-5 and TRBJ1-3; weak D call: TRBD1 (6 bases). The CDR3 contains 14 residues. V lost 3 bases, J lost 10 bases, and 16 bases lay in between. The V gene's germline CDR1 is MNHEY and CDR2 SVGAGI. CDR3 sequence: CASSYSTTQGTIYF. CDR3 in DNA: TGTGCCAGCAGTTATTCGACTACCCAGGGGACCATATATTTT.

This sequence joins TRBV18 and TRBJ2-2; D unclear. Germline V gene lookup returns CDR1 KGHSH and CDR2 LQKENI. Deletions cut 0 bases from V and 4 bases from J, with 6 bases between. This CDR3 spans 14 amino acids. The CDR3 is CASSPPQATGELFF. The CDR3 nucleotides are TGTGCCAGCTCACCACCGCAGGCCACCGGGGAGCTGTTTTTT.

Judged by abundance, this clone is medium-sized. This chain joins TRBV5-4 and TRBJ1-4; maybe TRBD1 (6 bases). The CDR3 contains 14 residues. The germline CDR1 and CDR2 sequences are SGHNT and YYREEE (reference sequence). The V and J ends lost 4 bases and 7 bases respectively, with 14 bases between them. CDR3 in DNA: TGTGCCAGCAGCACAGGGAGTTTTAGTGAAAAACTGTTTTTT. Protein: CASSTGSFSEKLFF.

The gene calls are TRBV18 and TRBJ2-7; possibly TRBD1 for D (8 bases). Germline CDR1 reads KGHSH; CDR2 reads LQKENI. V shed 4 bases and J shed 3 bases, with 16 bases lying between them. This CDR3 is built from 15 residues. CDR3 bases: TGTGCCAGCTCACTTGCGACAGGGGACTACTACGAGCAGTACTTC. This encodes CASSLATGDYYEQYF.

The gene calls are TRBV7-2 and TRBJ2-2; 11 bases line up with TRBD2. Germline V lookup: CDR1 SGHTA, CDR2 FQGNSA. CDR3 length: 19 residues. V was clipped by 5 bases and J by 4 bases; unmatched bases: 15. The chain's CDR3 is CASSPQDPLLAGGTGELFF. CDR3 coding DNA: TGTGCCAGCAGCCCCCAAGACCCACTCCTAGCGGGAGGCACCGGGGAGCTGTTTTTT.

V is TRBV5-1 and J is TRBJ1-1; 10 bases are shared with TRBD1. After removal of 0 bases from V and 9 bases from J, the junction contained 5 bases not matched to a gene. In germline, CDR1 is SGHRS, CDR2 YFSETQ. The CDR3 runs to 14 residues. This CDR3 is CASSLAGQGDKAFF. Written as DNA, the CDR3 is TGCGCCAGCAGCTTGGCAGGACAGGGGGATAAAGCTTTCTTT.

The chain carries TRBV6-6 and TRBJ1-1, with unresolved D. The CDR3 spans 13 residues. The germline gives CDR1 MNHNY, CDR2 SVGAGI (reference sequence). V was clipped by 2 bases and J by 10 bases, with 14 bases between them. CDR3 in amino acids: CASSYPPWVVAFF. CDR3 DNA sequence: TGTGCCAGCAGTTACCCGCCTTGGGTAGTAGCTTTCTTT.

Here the CDR3 reads CASGWARGGEGYGYTF. CDR3 in DNA: TGTGCCAGCGGTTGGGCCAGGGGGGGTGAGGGCTATGGCTACACCTTC. The gene calls are TRBV28 and TRBJ1-2, with 7 bases identical to TRBD1. CDR1 MDHEN and CDR2 SYDVKM come from the germline V gene. There are 16 residues in the CDR3. With 8 bases clipped from V and 4 bases from J, the junction kept 16 bases outside the gene matches.

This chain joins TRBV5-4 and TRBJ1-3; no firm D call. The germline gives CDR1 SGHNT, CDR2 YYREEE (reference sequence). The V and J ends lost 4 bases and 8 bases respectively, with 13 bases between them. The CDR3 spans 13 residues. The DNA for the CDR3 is TGTGCCAGCAGCACGGACGGGTGGGACACCATATATTTT. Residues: CASSTDGWDTIYF.

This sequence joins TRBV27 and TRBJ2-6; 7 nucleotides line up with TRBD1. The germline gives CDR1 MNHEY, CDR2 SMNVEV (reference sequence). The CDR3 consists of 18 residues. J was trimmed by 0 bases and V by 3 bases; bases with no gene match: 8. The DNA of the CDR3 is TGTGCCAGCAGTTTGAGGGGGCGCTTTCGCTCTGGGGCCAACGTCCTGACTTTC. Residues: CASSLRGRFRSGANVLTF.

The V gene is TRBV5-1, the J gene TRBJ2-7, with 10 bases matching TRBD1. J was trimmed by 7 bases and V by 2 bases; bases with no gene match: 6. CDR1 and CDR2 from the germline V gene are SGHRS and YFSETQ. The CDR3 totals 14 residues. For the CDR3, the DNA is TGCGCCAGCAGCTTCCGGGACAGGGGTTGGGAGCAGTACTTC. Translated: CASSFRDRGWEQYF.

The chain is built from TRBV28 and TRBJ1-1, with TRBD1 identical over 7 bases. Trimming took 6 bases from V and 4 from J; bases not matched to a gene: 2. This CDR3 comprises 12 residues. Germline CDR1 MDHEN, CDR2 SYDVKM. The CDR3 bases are TGTGCCAGCAGCACAGGGGCCACTGAAGCTTTCTTT. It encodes CASSTGATEAFF.